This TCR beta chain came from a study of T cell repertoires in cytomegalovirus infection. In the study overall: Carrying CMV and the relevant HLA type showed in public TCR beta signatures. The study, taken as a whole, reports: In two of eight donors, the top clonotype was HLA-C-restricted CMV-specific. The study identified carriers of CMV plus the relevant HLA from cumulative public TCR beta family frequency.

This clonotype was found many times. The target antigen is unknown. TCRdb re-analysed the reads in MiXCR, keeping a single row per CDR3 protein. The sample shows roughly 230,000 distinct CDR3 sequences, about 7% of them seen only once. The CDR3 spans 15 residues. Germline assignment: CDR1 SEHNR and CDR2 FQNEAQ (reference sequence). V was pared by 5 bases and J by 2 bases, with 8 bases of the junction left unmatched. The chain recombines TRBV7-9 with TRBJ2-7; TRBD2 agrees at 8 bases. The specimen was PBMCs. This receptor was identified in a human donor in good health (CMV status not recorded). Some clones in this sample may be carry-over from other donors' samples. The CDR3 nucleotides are TGTGCCAGCAGCCCCCCCGGGACTAGTGCCTACGAGCAGTACTTC. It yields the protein CASSPPGTSAYEQYF.